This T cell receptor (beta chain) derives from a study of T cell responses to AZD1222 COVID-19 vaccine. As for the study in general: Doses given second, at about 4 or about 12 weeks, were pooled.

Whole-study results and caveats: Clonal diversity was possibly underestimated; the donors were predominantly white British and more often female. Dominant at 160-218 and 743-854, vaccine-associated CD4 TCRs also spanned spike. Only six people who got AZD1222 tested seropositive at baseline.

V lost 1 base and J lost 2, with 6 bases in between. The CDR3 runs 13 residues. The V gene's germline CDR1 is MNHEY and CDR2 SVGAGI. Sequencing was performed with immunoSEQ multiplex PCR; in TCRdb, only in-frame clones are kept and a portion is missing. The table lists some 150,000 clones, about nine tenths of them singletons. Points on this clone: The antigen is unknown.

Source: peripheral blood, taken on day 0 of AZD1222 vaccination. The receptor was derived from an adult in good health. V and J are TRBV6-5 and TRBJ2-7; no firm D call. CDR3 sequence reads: CASSYLSTYEQYF. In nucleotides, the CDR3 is TGTGCCAGCAGTTACTTATCGACCTACGAGCAGTACTTC.